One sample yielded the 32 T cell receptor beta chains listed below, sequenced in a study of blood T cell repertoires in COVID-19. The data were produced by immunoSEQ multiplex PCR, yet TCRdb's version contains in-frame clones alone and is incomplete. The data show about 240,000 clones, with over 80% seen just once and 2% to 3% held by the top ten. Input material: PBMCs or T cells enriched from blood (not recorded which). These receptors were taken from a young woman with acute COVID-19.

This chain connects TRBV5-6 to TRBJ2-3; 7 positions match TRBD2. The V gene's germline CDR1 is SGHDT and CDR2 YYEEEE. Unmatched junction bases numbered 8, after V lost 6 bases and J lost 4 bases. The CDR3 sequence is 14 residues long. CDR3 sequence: CASTGGGEADTQYF. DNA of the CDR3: TGTGCCAGCACCGGGGGAGGGGAGGCAGATACGCAGTATTTT.

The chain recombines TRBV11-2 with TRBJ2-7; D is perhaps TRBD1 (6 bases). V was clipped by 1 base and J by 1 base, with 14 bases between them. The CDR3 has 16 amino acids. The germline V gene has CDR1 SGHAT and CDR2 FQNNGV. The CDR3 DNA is TGTGCCAGCAGCTTAGTTGTGGGGGCCCAATCCTACGAGCAGTACTTC. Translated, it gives CASSLVVGAQSYEQYF.

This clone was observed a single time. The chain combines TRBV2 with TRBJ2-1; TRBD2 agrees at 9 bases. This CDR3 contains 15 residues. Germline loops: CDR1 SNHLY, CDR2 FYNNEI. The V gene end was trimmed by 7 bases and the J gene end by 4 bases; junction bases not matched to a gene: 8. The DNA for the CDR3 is TGTGCCAGCACTCTGCGGGGGGGGGCATACAATGAGCAGTTCTTC. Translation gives CASTLRGGAYNEQFF.

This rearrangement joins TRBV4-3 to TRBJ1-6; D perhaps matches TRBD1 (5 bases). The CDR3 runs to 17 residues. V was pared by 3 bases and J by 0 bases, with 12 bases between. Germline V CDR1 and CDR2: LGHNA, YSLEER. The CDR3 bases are TGCGCCAGCAGCCAGGGGCAGTCCAGCTCCTATAATTCACCCCTCCACTTT. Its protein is CASSQGQSSSYNSPLHF.

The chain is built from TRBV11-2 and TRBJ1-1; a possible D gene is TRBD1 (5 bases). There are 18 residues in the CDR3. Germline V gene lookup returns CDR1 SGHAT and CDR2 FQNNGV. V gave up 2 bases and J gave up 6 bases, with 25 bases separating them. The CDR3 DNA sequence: TGTGCCAGCAGCTTATCCGGGGGTTGGGGCGGAACGGGAGCTGAAGCTTTCTTT. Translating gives CASSLSGGWGGTGAEAFF.

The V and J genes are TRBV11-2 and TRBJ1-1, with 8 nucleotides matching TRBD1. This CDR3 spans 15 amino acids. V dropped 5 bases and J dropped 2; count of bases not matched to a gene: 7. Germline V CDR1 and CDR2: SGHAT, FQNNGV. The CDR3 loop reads CASSKTGDLNTEAFF. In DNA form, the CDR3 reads TGTGCCAGCAGCAAGACAGGGGATCTCAACACTGAAGCTTTCTTT. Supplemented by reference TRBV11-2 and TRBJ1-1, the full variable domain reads EAGVAQSPRYKIIEKRQSVAFWCNPISGHATLYWYQQILGQGPKLLIQFQNNGVVDDSQLPKDRFSAERLKGVDSTLKIQPAKLEDSAVYLCASSKTGDLNTEAFFGQGTRLTVV.

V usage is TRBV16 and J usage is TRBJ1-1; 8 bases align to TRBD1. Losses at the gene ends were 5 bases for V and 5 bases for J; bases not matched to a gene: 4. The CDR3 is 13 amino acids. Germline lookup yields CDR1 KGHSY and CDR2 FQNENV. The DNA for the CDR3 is TGTGCCAGCAGCGAACAGGGGGGTACTGAAGCTTTCTTT. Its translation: CASSEQGGTEAFF.

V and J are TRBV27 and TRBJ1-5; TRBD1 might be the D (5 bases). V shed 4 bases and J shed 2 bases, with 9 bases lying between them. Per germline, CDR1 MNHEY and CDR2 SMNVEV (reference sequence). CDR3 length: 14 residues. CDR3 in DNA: TGTGCCAGCAGTTGGCAGGGCGGCAATCAGCCCCAGCATTTT. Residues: CASSWQGGNQPQHF.

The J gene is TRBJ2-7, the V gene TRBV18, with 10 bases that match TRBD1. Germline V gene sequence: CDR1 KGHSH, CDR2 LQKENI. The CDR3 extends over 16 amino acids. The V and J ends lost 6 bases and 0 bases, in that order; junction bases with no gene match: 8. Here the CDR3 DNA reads TGTGCCAGCTCCCGGGGACAGGGGACAAGCTCCTACGAGCAGTACTTC. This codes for CASSRGQGTSSYEQYF.

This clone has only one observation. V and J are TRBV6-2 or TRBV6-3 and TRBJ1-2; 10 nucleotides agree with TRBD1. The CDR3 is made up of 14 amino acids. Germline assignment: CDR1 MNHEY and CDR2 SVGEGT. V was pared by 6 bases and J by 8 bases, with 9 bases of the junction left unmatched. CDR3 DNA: TGTGCCAGCAGCCCATCCGGGACAGGGGTCGGCTACACCTTC. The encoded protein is CASSPSGTGVGYTF.

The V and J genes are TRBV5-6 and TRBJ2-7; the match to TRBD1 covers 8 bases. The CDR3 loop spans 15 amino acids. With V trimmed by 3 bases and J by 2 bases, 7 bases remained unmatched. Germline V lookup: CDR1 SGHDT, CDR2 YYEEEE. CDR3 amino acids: CASSSPPDRAYEQYF. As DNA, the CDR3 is TGTGCCAGCAGCTCGCCCCCGGACAGGGCCTACGAGCAGTACTTC.

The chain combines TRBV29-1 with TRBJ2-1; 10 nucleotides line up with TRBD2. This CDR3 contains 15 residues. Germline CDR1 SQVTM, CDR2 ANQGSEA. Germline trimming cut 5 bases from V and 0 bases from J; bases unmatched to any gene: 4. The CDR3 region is CSVQLAGDSYNEQFF. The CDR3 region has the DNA TGCAGCGTTCAGCTAGCGGGGGACTCCTACAATGAGCAGTTCTTC.

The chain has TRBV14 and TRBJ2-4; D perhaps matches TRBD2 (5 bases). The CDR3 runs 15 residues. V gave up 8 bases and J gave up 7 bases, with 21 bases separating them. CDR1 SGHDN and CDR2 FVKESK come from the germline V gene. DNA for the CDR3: TGTGCCAGCCCGCCGGAGGCCCTAAACGACAACATTCAGTACTTC. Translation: CASPPEALNDNIQYF.

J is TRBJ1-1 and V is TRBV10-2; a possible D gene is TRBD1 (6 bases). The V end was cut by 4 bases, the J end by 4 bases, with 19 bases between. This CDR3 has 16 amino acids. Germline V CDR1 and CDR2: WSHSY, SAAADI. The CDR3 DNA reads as TGCGCCAGCAGTGGAGACGGGGGGCGAGTAACCACTGAAGCTTTCTTT. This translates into CASSGDGGRVTTEAFF.

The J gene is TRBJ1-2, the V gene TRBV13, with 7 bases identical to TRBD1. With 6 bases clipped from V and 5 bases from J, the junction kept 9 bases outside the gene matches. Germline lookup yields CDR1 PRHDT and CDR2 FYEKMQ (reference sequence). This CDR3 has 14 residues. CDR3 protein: CASRRPGQSYGYTF. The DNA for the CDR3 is TGTGCCAGCAGACGACCGGGACAGTCTTATGGCTACACCTTC.

CDR3 in DNA: TGTGCCAGCAGACCCGTCGGCAGCCCCAGCGGAGCTTTCTTT. This translates into CASRPVGSPSGAFF. The chain recombines TRBV11-2 with TRBJ1-1; D gene uncertain. The CDR3 sequence is 14 residues long. V lost 6 bases and J 10 bases, leaving 21 bases between the germline ends. Per the germline V gene, CDR1 is SGHAT and CDR2 is FQNNGV. Full variable domain (remainder filled in from reference TRBV11-2 and TRBJ1-1): EAGVAQSPRYKIIEKRQSVAFWCNPISGHATLYWYQQILGQGPKLLIQFQNNGVVDDSQLPKDRFSAERLKGVDSTLKIQPAKLEDSAVYLCASRPVGSPSGAFFGQGTRLTVV.

CDR3 region: CASSPREIRNTEAFF. CDR3 in DNA: TGTGCCAGCAGCCCCCGAGAGATTCGGAACACTGAAGCTTTCTTT. The chain combines TRBV9 with TRBJ1-1; no clear D gene. With 4 bases removed from V and 1 base from J, the gap between germline ends came to 14 bases. CDR1 is SGDLS and CDR2 is YYNGEE in the germline V gene. This CDR3 spans 15 amino acids.

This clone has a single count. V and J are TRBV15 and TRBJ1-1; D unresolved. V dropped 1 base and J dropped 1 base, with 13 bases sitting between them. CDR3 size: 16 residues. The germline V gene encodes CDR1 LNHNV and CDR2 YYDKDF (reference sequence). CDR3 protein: CATSRGKEGKNTEAFF. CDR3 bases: TGTGCCACCAGCAGAGGGAAAGAGGGAAAGAACACTGAAGCTTTCTTT.

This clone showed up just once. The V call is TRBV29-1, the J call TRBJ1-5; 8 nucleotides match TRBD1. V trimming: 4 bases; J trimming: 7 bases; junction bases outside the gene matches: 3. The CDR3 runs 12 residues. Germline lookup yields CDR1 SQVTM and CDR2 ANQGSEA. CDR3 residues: CSVAQGGQPQHF. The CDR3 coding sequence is TGCAGCGTTGCACAGGGGGGACAGCCCCAGCATTTT.

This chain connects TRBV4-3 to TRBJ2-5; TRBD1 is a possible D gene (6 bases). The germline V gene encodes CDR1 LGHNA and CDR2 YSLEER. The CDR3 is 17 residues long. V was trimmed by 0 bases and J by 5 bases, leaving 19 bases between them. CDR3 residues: CASSQELRTASRETQYF. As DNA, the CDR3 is TGCGCCAGCAGCCAAGAATTGCGGACAGCGTCGAGGGAGACCCAGTACTTC.

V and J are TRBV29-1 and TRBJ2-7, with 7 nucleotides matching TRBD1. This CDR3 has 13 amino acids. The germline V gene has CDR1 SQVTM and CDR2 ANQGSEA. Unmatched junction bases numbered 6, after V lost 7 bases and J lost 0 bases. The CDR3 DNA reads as TGCAGCGCCGGGACAGACAGCTCCTACGAGCAGTACTTC. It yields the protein CSAGTDSSYEQYF.

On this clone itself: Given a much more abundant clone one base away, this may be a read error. The CDR3 is CASGTGGYGYTF. CDR3 nucleotide sequence: TGTGCCAGCGGGACAGGGGGCTATGGCTACACCTTC. The chain uses TRBV2 and TRBJ1-2; 11 bases agree with TRBD1. Looked up from germline, CDR1 is SNHLY and CDR2 is FYNNEI. With 8 bases clipped from V and 4 bases from J, the junction kept 0 bases outside the gene matches. The CDR3 sequence is 12 residues long.

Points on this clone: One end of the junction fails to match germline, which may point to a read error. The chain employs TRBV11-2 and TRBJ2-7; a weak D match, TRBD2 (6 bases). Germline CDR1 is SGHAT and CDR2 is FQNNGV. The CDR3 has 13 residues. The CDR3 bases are TGTGCCAGCAGCTCCGGAGGCGGCGGGGCTTCATTCTTC. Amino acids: CASSSGGGGASFF.

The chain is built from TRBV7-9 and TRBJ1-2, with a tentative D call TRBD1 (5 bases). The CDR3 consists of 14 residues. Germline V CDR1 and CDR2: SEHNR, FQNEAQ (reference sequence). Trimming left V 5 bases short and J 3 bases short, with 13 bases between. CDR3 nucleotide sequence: TGTGCCAGCAGCGCTCGACAGTCCGACTATGGCTACACCTTC. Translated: CASSARQSDYGYTF.

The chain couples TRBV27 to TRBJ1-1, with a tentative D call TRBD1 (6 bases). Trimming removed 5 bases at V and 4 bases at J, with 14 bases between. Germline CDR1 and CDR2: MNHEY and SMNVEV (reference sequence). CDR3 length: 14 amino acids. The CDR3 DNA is TGTGCCAGCAGTCGCACAGGGTGGGCCACTGAAGCTTTCTTT. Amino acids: CASSRTGWATEAFF.

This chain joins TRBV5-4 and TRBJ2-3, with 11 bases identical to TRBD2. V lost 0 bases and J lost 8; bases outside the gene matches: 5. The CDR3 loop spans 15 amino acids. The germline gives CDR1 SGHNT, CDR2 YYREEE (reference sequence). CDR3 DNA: TGTGCCAGCAGCTTGGTGTTAGCGGGGGGGGGTACGCAGTATTTT. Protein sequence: CASSLVLAGGGTQYF. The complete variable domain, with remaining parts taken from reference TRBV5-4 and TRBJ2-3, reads ETGVTQSPTHLIKTRGQQVTLRCSSQSGHNTVSWYQQALGQGPQFIFQYYREEENGRGNFPPRFSGLQFPNYSSELNVNALELDDSALYLCASSLVLAGGGTQYFGPGTRLTVL.

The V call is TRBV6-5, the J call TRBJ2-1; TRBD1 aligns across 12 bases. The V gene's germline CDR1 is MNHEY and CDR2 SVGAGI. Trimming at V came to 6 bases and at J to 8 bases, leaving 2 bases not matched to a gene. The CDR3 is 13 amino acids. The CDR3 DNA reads TGTGCCAGCAGCCGGGACAGGGGGCATGAGCAGTTCTTC. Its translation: CASSRDRGHEQFF.

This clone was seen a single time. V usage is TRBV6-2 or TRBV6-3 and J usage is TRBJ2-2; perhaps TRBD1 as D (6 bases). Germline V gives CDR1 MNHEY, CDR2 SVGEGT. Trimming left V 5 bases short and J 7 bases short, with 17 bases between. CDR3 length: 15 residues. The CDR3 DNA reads TGTGCCAGCAGTCGACTGGCGAGGGGGAGCGGGGAGCTGTTTTTT. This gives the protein CASSRLARGSGELFF.

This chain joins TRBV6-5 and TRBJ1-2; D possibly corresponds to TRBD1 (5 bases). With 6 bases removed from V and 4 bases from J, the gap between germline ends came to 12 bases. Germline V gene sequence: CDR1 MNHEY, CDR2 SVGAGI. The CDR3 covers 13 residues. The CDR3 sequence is CASRPQASYGYTF. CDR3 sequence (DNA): TGTGCCAGCAGGCCACAGGCCAGCTATGGCTACACCTTC.

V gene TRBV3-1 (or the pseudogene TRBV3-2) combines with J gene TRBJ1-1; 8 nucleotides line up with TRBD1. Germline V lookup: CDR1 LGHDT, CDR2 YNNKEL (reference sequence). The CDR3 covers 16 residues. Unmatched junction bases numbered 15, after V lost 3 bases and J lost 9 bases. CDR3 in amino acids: CASSQWTGRTTLKAFF. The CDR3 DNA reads TGTGCCAGCAGCCAGTGGACAGGGCGGACCACCCTAAAAGCTTTCTTT.

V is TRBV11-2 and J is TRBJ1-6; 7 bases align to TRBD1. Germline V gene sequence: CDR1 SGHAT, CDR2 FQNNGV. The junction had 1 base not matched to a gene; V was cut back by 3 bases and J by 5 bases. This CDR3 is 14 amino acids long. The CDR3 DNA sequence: TGTGCCAGCAGCTTCCAGGGGGATAATTCACCCCTCCACTTT. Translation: CASSFQGDNSPLHF.

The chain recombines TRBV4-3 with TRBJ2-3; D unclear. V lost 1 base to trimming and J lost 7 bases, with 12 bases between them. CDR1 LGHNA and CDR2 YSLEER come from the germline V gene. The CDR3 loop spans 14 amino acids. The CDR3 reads CASSQVYRGNTQYF. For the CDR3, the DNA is TGCGCCAGCAGCCAAGTTTATCGAGGAAATACGCAGTATTTT.